Here is one T cell receptor (beta chain) with its context. Its antigen has not been determined. No much larger clone exists at a distance of one base, and base qualities are not known. This record belongs to a study of cytomegalovirus exposure and HLA in healthy donors (dated by TCRdb to 2015 to 2018). Regarding the research as a whole: An earlier analysis of several hundred of the donors reported roughly 270 Gb of sequence data and around 120 million unique TCR beta sequences from about 179 million T cells. Genome-wide SNP genotypes for about 60% of the roughly 670 donors were used in a later genetic analysis, which treated that subset as a discovery cohort. Among about 390 genotyped donors of the cohort, an average of roughly 240,000 unique TCR beta nucleotide sequences were sequenced per donor, 15% to 20% of them non-productive. High-throughput TCR immunosequencing, statistical association of individual TCRs with disease status, and machine learning were combined to predict cytomegalovirus infection status. About 280 gigabases of sequencing data and 91 million or so unique TCR sequences made up an early release that covered 500 to 700 HLA-typed donors. All discovery cohort repertoires had been generated on a single sequencing platform. The number of donors typed differed by locus, with about 629-630 for A, B, C, DRB1 and DQB1, around 560 for DQA1, 600 to 610 for DPA1, and 450 to 480 for DPB1. A separate validation cohort of approximately 130 different subjects was used in addition to the roughly 670-subject first cohort. The T cell repertoires of several hundred subjects were profiled by immunosequencing and related to cytomegalovirus serostatus. Donor age, sex, ethnicity and CMV serostatus were compiled together with the repertoire data. The aim of the study was to test whether cataloging public T cell receptors could identify signatures of past pathogen exposure. Class I and class II HLA loci were covered by the typing at four-digit resolution. Of the roughly 400 genotyped donors, about 84% fell in the genetic ancestry cluster associated with self-reported Caucasian donors. In the later analysis, no new phenotypic data were used to find candidate immune exposures; instead, reliance was placed on TCR beta sequences and their occurrence across donors. To decide whether each TCR beta V gene segment behaved as functional or pseudogenic, an earlier analysis of nearly 600 of the donors relied on high-throughput TCR beta sequencing. A later analysis re-analyzed previously published TCR beta repertoires from hundreds of donors and added high-resolution HLA genotyping to study TCR occurrence patterns. Roughly five DR-DQ haplotypes were handled as single units for association and clustering, since linkage in the cohort was strong. Study-wide conclusions, independent of this receptor: According to a later genetic analysis, donors in an Asian-associated ancestry cluster had fewer N-insertions in productive TCRs than the roughly 660-donor mean. Because counts were too low, 15 to 20 rarely observed V segments, including chromosome 9 orphons, were left out of the earlier analysis of 587 of the donors. The authors suggested that the approach could potentially be generalized to other disease states and immunological phenotypes. Across donors, most TCR sequences were observed very rarely, whereas some public TCRs were present in many individuals. Correlated functional status among segregating V segments might reflect linkage disequilibrium, but an unknown experimental factor could not be ruled out. According to a later analysis, parvovirus B19, influenza, CMV and Epstein-Barr virus appeared linked to several top co-occurrence clusters. A later genetic analysis associated a missense DCLRE1C variant with V-gene and J-gene trimming of TCR beta chains, and an independent cohort replicated the association. In a later analysis, 15,000 to 20,000 TCR beta sequences were associated with specific HLA alleles at a false discovery rate of 0.05. The 87-base-pair reads could not distinguish some IMGT-functional V segments, including TRBV6-2 and TRBV6-3, so those segments were excluded. For the cohort, immune exposure information was limited to CMV serostatus. Strong co-occurrence of HLA alleles, especially DR and DQ, made assigning TCR associations to individual alleles difficult. In an earlier analysis of more than 450 of the donors, most TCR beta V segments were observed in productive rearrangements about 87% or about 30% of the time, broadly matching IMGT annotations. The presence/absence analyses assumed that sequencing depth was roughly uniform across donors, and that assumption may not be true. According to a later analysis, most CMV-associated TCR beta chains appeared to be HLA-restricted, and the HLA associations seemed to be driven largely by CMV exposure. Because HLA typing was unavailable for some donors at each locus, only the typed subset was used in association tests. A further reported finding was that TCR beta sequences accurately predicted the HLA-A and HLA-B alleles for most subjects in the first cohort. A later analysis found that HLA-associated TCR beta chains were more clonally expanded and had lower generation probabilities than equally common non-associated chains. Three of the identified cytomegalovirus-associated TCR beta chains were confirmed in vitro to be specific for cytomegalovirus antigens. This cohort had only TCR beta chains sequenced, and the lack of alpha or paired-chain data limited which features could be detected. A total of roughly 160 TCR beta chains were listed by the study as associated with cytomegalovirus. A group of highly shared sequence variants was considered likely to be a technical artifact of the sequencing pipeline. The classifier was reported to diagnose cytomegalovirus status with high specificity and sensitivity in both the original cohort and the validation cohort. In a later analysis, the rate of TCR association differed among HLA loci, with DRB1 alleles having the most associated TCRs and HLA-C alleles having the fewest.

The cohort was made up of 500 to 850 healthy bone marrow donors. All cohort members were sampled while nominally healthy, although unrecorded immune exposures were likely present. The donor tested CMV seropositive, placing the donor among the 289 seropositive members of the cohort. A peripheral blood sample was provided by each donor, and peripheral blood mononuclear cells were used for TCR beta sequencing. Genomic DNA was extracted from the blood cell samples with the Qiagen DNeasy Blood Extraction Kit. Libraries were built with the immunoSEQ multiplex PCR assay. A mixture of 60 forward primers for TCR Vbeta segments and 13 reverse primers for TCR Jbeta segments was used in the multiplex PCR. The CDR3 region of rearranged TCR beta genes was amplified from genomic DNA by a multiplex PCR assay. The amplified TCR beta libraries were sequenced on the Illumina HiSeq System as 87-base-pair reads. Processing in the source paper ran as follows. A later analysis tallied 70 million to 100 million unique TCR beta chains across the approximately 670 repertoires, and some 10 million of those chains were shared by two or more donors. To remove PCR and sequencing errors, raw reads were error-corrected and collapsed into unique sequences using a nearest-neighbor algorithm that merged closely related sequences. Alignment of CDR3 sequences to IMGT reference sequences was used to assign V, D and J gene segments. For a sequence to be retained, a match of at least six nucleotides to both a V gene segment and a J gene segment was required. A rearrangement was called productive if the CDR3 had no stop codons and remained in frame with V and J, and every other rearrangement was called non-productive. Following IMGT convention, CDR3 was defined as the stretch from the second conserved V-encoded cysteine to the conserved J-encoded phenylalanine. The earlier analysis of a few hundred of the donors excluded sequences that lacked an unambiguous match to a single V gene segment. In an earlier analysis of almost 600 of the donors, a V segment was called functional when productive rearrangements were above 56.7%, and segregating when the standard deviation between donors exceeded 5%. A statistical classification framework was developed to diagnose cytomegalovirus status using the catalog of TCR beta chain sequences. In a later analysis, TCR nucleotide sequences were compared against IMGT/GENE-DB human TR gene sequences so that V and J genes could be assigned. In a later analysis, CDR3 sequences and most-parsimonious VDJ recombination scenarios were assigned using the TCRdist pipeline. In a later analysis, each TCR beta chain was defined by its CDR3 amino acid sequence together with its V-gene family, and reads lacking a unique V-gene family were excluded. To address suspected cross-contamination and a sequencing artifact, a later analysis removed over 500 highly shared, low-generation-probability nucleotide sequences. For each public chain, a later analysis derived a clonal expansion index from normalized ranks of inferred template counts within each repertoire. In a later analysis, generation probabilities were computed with a VDJ recombination model fitted to out-of-frame rearrangements, and the resulting probabilities were checked against IGoR. A later analysis scored TCR-TCR, TCR-HLA and TCR-CMV co-occurrence with hypergeometric tests, applying a repertoire-size bias correction to TCR pairs. A later analysis estimated false discovery rates by permuting HLA or CMV assignments 20 times. In a later analysis, co-occurring TCRs were grouped using DBSCAN, and TCRdist sequence similarity was added for clustering within HLA-allele-positive subsets. Repertoires with fewer than 30,000 or more than 120,000 public chains were left out of co-occurrence clustering, as were roughly five repertoires with anomalous nucleotide sharing. TCRdb mirrors the immuneACCESS table, restricted to in-frame sequences. Some clones are absent from its copies; in checked studies, under half trace to an unresolved V gene, and the reason for the others is unknown. The DNA gave D and trimming, while V, J and clone size come from that table. The sample contains about 130,000 clones, roughly 82% of them found a single time. Together, the top ten hold roughly 13% of the sample.

V and J lose 4 bases and 1 base, and a span of 11 bases separates them. CDR1 and CDR2 were assigned from the germline V gene as SGHRS and YFSETQ. There are 15 amino acids in the CDR3, from cysteine to phenylalanine inclusive. The retained sequence is limited to the CDR3, 45 bases, with the frame set at the first base. The chain links TRBV5-1 with TRBJ2-2, with the D gene too uncertain to name. Sequenced input: PBMCs. The source of this sequence is a woman in her forties in good health and CMV-seropositive. CDR3 reads: CASSVALMNTGELFF. The DNA sequence is given as TGCGCCAGCAGCGTGGCACTGATGAACACCGGGGAGCTGTTTTTT.